This T cell receptor beta chain stems from a study of shared clonotypes between healthy human individuals. The assay was immunoSEQ multiplex PCR, and TCRdb's table has in-frame clones only and misses some. The repertoire includes roughly 320,000 clones, around 87% of them detected once, and 16% sits in the top ten. Germline values: CDR1 SEHNR, CDR2 FQNEAQ (reference sequence). V was shortened by 1 base and J by 5 bases, with 12 bases between the two germline ends. The CDR3 runs to 16 residues. This clone appeared a single time. Its matching antigen is unknown. The study, taken as a whole, reports: Clonotype sharing levels among donors were expected to vary with sequencing depth.

The sequence was obtained from a man aged 18 to 30 in good health. The rearrangement uses TRBV7-9 and TRBJ1-6; possible D gene TRBD1, 5 bases. The sequencing sample was made of memory CD8+ T cells sorted from blood. Stated subset: CD45RO+ cells pooled with CCR7-negative TemRA cells. CDR3 nucleotides: TGTGCCAGCAGCTTAGGTGCAGGGTTTGATAATTCACCCCTCCACTTT. Its translation: CASSLGAGFDNSPLHF. The whole variable domain, filled in from reference TRBV7-9 and TRBJ1-6, reads DTGVSQNPRHKITKRGQNVTFRCDPISEHNRLYWYRQTLGQGPEFLTYFQNEAQLEKSRLLSDRFSAERPKGSFSTLEIQRTEQGDSAMYLCASSLGAGFDNSPLHFGNGTRLTVT.